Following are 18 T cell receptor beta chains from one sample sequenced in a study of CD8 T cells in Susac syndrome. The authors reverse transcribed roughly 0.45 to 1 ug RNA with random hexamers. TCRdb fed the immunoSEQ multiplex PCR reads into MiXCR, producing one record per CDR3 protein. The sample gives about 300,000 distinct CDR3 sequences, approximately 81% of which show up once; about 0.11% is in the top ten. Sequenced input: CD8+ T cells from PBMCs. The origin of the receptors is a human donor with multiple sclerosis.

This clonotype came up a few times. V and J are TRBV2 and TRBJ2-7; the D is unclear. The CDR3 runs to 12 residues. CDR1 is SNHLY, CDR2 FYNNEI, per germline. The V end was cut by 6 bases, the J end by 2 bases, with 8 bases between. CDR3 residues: CASRGSPYEQYF. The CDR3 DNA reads TGTGCCAGCAGAGGCAGTCCCTACGAGCAGTACTTC.

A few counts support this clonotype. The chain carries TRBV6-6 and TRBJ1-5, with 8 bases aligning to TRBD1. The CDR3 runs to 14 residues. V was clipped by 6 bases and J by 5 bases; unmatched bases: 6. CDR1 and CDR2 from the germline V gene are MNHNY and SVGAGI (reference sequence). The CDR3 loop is CASSPGGEDQPQHF. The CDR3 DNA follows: TGTGCCAGCAGCCCAGGGGGCGAGGATCAGCCCCAGCATTTT.

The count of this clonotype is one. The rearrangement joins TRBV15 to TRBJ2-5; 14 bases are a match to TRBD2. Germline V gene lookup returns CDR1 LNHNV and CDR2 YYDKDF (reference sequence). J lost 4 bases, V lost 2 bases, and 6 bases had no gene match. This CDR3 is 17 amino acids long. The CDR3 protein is CATSRSGLAGVGETQYF. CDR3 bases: TGTGCCACCAGCAGATCGGGACTAGCGGGAGTGGGAGAGACCCAGTACTTC.

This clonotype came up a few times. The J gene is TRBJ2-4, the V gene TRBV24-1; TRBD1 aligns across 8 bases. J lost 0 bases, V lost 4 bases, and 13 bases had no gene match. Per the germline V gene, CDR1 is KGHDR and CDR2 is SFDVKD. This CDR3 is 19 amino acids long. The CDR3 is CATSDPRGDRGLAKNIQYF. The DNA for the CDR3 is TGTGCCACCAGTGACCCTAGAGGAGACAGGGGTCTAGCCAAAAACATTCAGTACTTC.

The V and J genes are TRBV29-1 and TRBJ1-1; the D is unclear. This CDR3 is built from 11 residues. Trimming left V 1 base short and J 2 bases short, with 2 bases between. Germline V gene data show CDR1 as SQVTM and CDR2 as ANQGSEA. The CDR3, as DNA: TGCAGCGTTGAAGCCAACACTGAAGCTTTCTTT. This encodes CSVEANTEAFF. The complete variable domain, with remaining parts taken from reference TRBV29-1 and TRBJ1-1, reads SAVISQKPSRDICQRGTSLTIQCQVDSQVTMMFWYRQQPGQSLTLIATANQGSEATYESGFVIDKFPISRPNLTFSTLTVSNMSPEDSSIYLCSVEANTEAFFGQGTRLTVV.

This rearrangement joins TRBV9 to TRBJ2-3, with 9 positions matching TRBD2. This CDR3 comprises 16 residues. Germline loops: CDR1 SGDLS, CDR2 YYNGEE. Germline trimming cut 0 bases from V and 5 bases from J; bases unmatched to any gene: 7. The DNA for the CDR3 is TGTGCCAGCAGCGTAGGGGCGGGAGGGCCTGGAGATACGCAGTATTTT. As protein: CASSVGAGGPGDTQYF.

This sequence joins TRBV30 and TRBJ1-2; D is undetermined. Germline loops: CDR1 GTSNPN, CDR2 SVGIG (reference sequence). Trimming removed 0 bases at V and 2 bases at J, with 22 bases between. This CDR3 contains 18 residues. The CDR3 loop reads CAWSVATLSRELNYGYTF. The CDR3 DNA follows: TGTGCCTGGAGTGTAGCTACGTTGTCTAGGGAATTAAACTATGGCTACACCTTC.

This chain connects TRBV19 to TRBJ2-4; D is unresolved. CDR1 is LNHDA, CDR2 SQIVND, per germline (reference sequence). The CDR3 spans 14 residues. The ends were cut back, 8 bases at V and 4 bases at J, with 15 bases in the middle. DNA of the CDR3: TGTGCCAGTGCCTTTGCAGGAAGTAAAAACATTCAGTACTTC. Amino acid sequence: CASAFAGSKNIQYF.

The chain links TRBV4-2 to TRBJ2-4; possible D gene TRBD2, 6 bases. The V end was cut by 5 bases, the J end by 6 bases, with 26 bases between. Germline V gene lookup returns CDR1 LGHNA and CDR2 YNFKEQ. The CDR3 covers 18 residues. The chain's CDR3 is CASSARSGGPEARNIQYF. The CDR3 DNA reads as TGTGCCAGCAGCGCGCGGTCTGGAGGGCCTGAGGCTAGAAACATTCAGTACTTC.

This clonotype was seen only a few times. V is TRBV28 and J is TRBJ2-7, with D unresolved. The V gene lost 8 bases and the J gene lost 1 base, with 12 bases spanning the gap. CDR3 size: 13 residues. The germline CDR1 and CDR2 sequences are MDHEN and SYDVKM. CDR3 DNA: TGTGCCAGCTCCGTTTCCCGGTCCTACGAGCAGTACTTC. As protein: CASSVSRSYEQYF.

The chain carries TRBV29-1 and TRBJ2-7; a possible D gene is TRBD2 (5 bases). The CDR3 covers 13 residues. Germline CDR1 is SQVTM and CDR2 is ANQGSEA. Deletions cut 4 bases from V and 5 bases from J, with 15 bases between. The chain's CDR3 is CSVVEVLDDEQYF. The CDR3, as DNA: TGCAGCGTTGTGGAGGTGCTGGACGACGAGCAGTACTTC.

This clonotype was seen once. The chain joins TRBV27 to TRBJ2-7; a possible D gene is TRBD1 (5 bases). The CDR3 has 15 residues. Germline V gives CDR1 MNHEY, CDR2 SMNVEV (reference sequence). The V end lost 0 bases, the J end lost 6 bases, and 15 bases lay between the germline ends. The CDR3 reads CASSLSAGKGGEQYF. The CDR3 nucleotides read TGTGCCAGCAGTTTATCGGCAGGGAAAGGTGGCGAGCAGTACTTC.

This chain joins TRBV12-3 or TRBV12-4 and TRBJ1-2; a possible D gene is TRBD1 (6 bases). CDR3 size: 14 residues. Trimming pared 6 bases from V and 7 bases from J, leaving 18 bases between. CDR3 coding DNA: TGTGCCAGCAGGATCCGGAAAGGGGGTGCTGGCTACACCTTC. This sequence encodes CASRIRKGGAGYTF.

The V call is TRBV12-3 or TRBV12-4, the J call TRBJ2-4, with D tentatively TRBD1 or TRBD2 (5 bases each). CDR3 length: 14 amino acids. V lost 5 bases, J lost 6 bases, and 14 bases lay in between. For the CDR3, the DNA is TGTGCCAGCAGTCCCCAGGGTGGGGGAAACATTCAGTACTTC. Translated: CASSPQGGGNIQYF.

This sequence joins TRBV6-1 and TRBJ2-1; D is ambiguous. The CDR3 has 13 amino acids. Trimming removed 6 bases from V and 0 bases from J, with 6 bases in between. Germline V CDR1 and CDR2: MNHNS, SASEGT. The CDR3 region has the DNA TGTGCCAGCAGCGGACGCTCCTACAATGAGCAGTTCTTC. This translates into CASSGRSYNEQFF.

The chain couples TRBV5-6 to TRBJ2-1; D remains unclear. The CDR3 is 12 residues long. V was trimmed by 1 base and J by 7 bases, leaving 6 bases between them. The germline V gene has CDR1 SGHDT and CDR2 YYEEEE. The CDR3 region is CASSLKTNEQFF. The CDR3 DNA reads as TGTGCCAGCAGCTTGAAAACTAATGAGCAGTTCTTC.

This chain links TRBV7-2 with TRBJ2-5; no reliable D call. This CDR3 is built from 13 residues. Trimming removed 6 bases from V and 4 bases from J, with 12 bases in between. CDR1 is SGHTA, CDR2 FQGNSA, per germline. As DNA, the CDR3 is TGTGCCAGCAGTCGACCAGGAAGAGAGACCCAGTACTTC. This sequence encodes CASSRPGRETQYF.

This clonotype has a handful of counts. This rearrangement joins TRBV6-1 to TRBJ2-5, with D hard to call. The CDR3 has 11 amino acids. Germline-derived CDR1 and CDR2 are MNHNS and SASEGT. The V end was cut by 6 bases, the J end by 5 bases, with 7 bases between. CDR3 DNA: TGTGCCAGCAGGCTGGGGGAGACCCAGTACTTC. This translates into CASRLGETQYF.